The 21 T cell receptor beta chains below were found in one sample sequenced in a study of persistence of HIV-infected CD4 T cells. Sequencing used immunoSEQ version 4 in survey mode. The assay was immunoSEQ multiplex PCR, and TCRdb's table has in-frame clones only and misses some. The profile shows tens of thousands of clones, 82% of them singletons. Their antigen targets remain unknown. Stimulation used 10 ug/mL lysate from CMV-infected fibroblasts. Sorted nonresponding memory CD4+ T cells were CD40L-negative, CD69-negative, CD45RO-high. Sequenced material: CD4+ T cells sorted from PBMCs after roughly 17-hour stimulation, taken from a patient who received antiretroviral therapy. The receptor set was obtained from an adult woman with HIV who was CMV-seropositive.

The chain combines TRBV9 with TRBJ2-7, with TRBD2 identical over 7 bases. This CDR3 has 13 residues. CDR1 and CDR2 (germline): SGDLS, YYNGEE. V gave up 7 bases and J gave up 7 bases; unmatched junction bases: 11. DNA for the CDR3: TGTGCCAGCGGTGACCTGGGGGGGAAGGAGCAGTACTTC. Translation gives CASGDLGGKEQYF.

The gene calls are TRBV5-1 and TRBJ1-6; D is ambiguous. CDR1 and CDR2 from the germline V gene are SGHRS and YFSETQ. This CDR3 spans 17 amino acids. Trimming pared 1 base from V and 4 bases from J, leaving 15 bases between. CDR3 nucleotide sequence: TGCGCCAGCAGCTTGACCGGTTCAGCAAATTATAATTCACCCCTCCACTTT. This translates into CASSLTGSANYNSPLHF.

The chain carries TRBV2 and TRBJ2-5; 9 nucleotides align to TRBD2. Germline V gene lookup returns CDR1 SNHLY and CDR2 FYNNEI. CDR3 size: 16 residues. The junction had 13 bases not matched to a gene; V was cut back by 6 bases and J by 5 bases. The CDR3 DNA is TGTGCCAGCAGGAGTATTGGCGGGGGGGCCCTGGAGACCCAGTACTTC. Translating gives CASRSIGGGALETQYF.

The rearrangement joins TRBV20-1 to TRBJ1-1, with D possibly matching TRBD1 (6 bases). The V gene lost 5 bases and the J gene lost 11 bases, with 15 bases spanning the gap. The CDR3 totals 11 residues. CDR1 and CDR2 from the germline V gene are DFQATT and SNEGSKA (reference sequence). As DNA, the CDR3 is TGCAGTGCTGGGGGGGCAGGCTTGGCTTTCTTT. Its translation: CSAGGAGLAFF.

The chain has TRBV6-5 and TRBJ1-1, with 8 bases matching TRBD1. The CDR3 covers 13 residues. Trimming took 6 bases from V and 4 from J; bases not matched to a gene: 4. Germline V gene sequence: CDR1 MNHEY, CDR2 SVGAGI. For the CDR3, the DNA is TGTGCCAGCAGAGGACAGGGAACCACTGAAGCTTTCTTT. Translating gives CASRGQGTTEAFF.

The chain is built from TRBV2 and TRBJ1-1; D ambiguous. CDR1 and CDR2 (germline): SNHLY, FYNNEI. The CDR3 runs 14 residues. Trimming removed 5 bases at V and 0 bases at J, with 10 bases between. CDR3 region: CASSIREMNTEAFF. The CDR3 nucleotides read TGTGCCAGCAGTATCAGAGAAATGAACACTGAAGCTTTCTTT.

This CDR3 is CASSVWAREGANTQYF. The CDR3 DNA reads TGTGCCAGCAGCGTTTGGGCGCGGGAAGGTGCGAATACGCAGTATTTT. The chain links TRBV9 to TRBJ2-3, with a weak D call TRBD2 (6 bases). The CDR3 has 16 amino acids. CDR1 is SGDLS and CDR2 is YYNGEE in the germline V gene. Trimming removed 2 bases at V and 7 bases at J, with 20 bases between. Supplemented by reference TRBV9 and TRBJ2-3, the full variable domain reads DSGVTQTPKHLITATGQRVTLRCSPRSGDLSVYWYQQSLDQGLQFLIQYYNGEERAKGNILERFSAQQFPDLHSELNLSSLELGDSALYFCASSVWAREGANTQYFGPGTRLTVL.

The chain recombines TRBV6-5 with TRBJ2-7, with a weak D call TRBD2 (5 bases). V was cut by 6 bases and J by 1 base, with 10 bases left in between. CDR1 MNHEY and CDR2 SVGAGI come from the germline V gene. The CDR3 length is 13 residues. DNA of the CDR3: TGTGCCAGCAGCCGCCGGACTTCCTACGAGCAGTACTTC. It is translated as CASSRRTSYEQYF.

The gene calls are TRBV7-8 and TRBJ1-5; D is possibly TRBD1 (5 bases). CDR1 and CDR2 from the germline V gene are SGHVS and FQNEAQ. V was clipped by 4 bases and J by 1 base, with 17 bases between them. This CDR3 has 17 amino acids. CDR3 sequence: CASSSEKTWGSNQPQHF. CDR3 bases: TGTGCCAGCAGCTCCGAAAAAACCTGGGGGAGCAATCAGCCCCAGCATTTT.

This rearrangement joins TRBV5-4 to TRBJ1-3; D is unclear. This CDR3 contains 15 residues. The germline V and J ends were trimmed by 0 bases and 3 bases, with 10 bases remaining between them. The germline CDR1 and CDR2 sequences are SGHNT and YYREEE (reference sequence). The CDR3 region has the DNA TGTGCCAGCAGCTTGGCCGCATCGGGTGGAAACACCATATATTTT. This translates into CASSLAASGGNTIYF.

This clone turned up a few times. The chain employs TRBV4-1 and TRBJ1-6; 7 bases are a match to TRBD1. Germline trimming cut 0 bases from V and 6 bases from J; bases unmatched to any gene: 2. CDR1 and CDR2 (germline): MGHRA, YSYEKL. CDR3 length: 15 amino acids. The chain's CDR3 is CASSQDDRVNSPLHF. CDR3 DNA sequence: TGCGCCAGCAGCCAAGATGACAGGGTTAATTCACCCCTCCACTTT.

The DNA for the CDR3 is TGTGCCAGCACCCTAGGGGCAGGGATGGATGGCGAGCAGTACTTC. This translates into CASTLGAGMDGEQYF. The chain recombines TRBV6-5 with TRBJ2-7, with D tentatively TRBD1 (5 bases). The CDR3 length is 15 residues. V lost 7 bases, J lost 6 bases, and 22 bases lay in between. CDR1 is MNHEY, CDR2 SVGAGI, per germline.

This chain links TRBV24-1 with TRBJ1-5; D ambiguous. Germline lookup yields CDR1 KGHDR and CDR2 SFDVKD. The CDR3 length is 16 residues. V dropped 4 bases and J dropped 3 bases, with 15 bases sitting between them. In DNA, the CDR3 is TGTGCCACCAGTGACCATAAACGAGGAGACAATCAGCCCCAGCATTTT. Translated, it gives CATSDHKRGDNQPQHF.

The CDR3 loop reads CASSLAGLAGAKLTYEQYF. The CDR3 DNA follows: TGTGCCAGCAGCTTAGCCGGACTAGCGGGGGCGAAACTCACCTACGAGCAGTACTTC. This chain links TRBV7-9 with TRBJ2-7; 13 bases fit TRBD2. The germline CDR1 and CDR2 sequences are SEHNR and FQNEAQ (reference sequence). V lost 0 bases to trimming and J lost 2 bases; unmatched junction nucleotides: 10. The CDR3 contains 19 residues.

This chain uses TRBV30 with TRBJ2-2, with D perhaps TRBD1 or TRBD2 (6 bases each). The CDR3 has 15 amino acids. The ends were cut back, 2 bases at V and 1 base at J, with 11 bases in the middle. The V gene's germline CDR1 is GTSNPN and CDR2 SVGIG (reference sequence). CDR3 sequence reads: CAWSRGGKNTGELFF. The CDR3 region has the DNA TGTGCCTGGAGTAGAGGGGGGAAGAACACCGGGGAGCTGTTTTTT.

The CDR3 DNA sequence: TGTGCCAGCAGCCCTTCCGGTTCGGGGGGGCGGGGGAAGACCCAGTACTTC. This gives the protein CASSPSGSGGRGKTQYF. The chain couples TRBV9 to TRBJ2-5; 8 bases map to TRBD2. J gave up 6 bases and V 4 bases, and 17 bases lay outside the gene matches. From germline, CDR1 is SGDLS and CDR2 YYNGEE. This CDR3 has 17 residues.

The DNA of the CDR3 is TGCAGCGTTGAGGGCCCGGACGTCTGGGGGAGATACACTGAAGCTTTCTTT. Its translation is CSVEGPDVWGRYTEAFF. The chain couples TRBV29-1 to TRBJ1-1, with a possible D match to TRBD1 (5 bases). The CDR3 sequence is 17 residues long. V lost 3 bases to trimming and J lost 3 bases, with 23 bases between them. CDR1 and CDR2 from the germline V gene are SQVTM and ANQGSEA.

DNA for the CDR3: TGTGCCAGCAGTACGATGGAGGGGGCGACTGAAGCTTTCTTT. Protein sequence: CASSTMEGATEAFF. The V gene is TRBV7-6, the J gene TRBJ1-1; 7 bases agree with TRBD1. With 6 bases clipped from V and 5 bases from J, the junction kept 9 bases outside the gene matches. In germline, CDR1 is SGHVS, CDR2 FNYEAQ. This CDR3 spans 14 amino acids.

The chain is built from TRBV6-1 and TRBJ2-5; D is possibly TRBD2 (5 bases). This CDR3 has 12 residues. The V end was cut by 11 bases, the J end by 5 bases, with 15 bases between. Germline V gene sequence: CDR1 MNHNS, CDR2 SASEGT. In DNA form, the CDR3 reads TGTGCCGGTGGGGTATCGGGGGAGACCCAGTACTTC. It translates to CAGGVSGETQYF.

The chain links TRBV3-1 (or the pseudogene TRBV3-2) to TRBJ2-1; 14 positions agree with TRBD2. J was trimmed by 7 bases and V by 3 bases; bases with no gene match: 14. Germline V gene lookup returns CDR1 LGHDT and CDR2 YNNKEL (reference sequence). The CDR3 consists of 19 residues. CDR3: CASSHPRGTSGGNGNEQFF. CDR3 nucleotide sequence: TGTGCCAGCAGCCACCCCCGAGGGACTAGCGGGGGCAACGGGAATGAGCAGTTCTTC.

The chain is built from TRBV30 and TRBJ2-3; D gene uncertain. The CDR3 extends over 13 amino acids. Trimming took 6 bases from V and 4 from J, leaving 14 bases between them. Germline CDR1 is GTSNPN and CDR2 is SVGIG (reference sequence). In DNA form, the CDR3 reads TGTGCCTGTAGGGTGGGCGCCGCAGATACGCAGTATTTT. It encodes CACRVGAADTQYF.